This is a list of T cell receptor beta chains from one sample in a study of patients and donors after allogeneic stem cell transplantation. TCRdb re-analysed the RT-PCR reads in MiXCR, keeping a single row per CDR3 protein. The top ten clones hold around 7.9% of a sample with 400,000 to 450,000 distinct CDR3 sequences, 16% of them seen once. The sequenced sample was blood, either unsorted or a sorted T cell fraction (not recorded which). All receptors come from a human donor who was either an allogeneic HSCT recipient or a stem cell or donor lymphocyte infusion donor (not recorded which). It is not recorded whose cells these are; they may come from a transplant donor. The CDR3 runs from the conserved cysteine through the conserved F or W. Each record gives: V gene, J gene, clone size, D gene, CDR3 DNA, CDR3 protein. The D gene is left open where the match is weak. The size field is filled for only some rows; it gives once, few, many or a size class.

V: TRBV4-2; J: TRBJ1-1; size: NA; D: NA; DNA: TGTGCCAGCAGCCAAGTAAGTCTCCCGAAGGGCACTGAAGCTTTCTTT; CDR3: CASSQVSLPKGTEAFF
V: TRBV5-1; J: TRBJ1-6; size: many; D: NA; DNA: TGCGCCAGCAGCTTGGACAGATATAATTCACCCCTCCACTTT; CDR3: CASSLDRYNSPLHF
V: TRBV5-1; J: TRBJ2-7; size: many; D: TRBD1; DNA: TGCGCCAGCAGCTTAGACGGGACAGGTTCCTACGAGCAGTACTTC; CDR3: CASSLDGTGSYEQYF
V: TRBV6-5; J: TRBJ2-5; size: NA; D: NA; DNA: TGTGCCAGCAGTTACTCAGGGGTTGGGGAGACCCAGTACTTC; CDR3: CASSYSGVGETQYF
V: TRBV29-1; J: TRBJ2-7; size: NA; D: TRBD1; DNA: TGCAGCGTTTGGGACAGCACTGGCGAGCAGTACTTC; CDR3: CSVWDSTGEQYF
V: TRBV7-9; J: TRBJ1-1; size: few; D: NA; DNA: TGTGCCAGCAGCTTACCACAGGGAGGATGGGACACTGAAGCTTTCTTT; CDR3: CASSLPQGGWDTEAFF
V: TRBV11-1; J: TRBJ2-1; size: few; D: NA; DNA: TGTGCCAGCAGCTTAAGGGCCGGGGTAAAGGGTGAGCAGTTCTTC; CDR3: CASSLRAGVKGEQFF
V: TRBV12-3/TRBV12-4; J: TRBJ1-6; size: NA; D: TRBD1; DNA: TGTGCCAGCAGGGGCGATACAGGGGGAGTGATTCGCTCCTATAATTCACCCCTCCACTTT; CDR3: CASRGDTGGVIRSYNSPLHF
V: TRBV4-1; J: TRBJ1-4; size: NA; D: TRBD1; DNA: TGCGCCAGCAGCCTCATCGACAGGGATAATGAAAAACTGTTTTTT; CDR3: CASSLIDRDNEKLFF
V: TRBV5-1; J: TRBJ1-1; size: NA; D: NA; DNA: TGCGCCAGCAGCTTGGCACAGGGCTCCCAGAACACTGAAGCTTTCTTT; CDR3: CASSLAQGSQNTEAFF
V: TRBV12-3/TRBV12-4; J: TRBJ1-1; size: few; D: NA; DNA: TGTGCCAGCACCTTACTAGGGGACACTGAAGCTTTCTTT; CDR3: CASTLLGDTEAFF
V: TRBV5-4; J: TRBJ2-5; size: many; D: NA; DNA: TGTGCCAGCAGTTTCCTAGAGGGAGAGACCCAGTACTTC; CDR3: CASSFLEGETQYF
V: TRBV5-5; J: TRBJ2-5; size: few; D: TRBD1; DNA: TGTGCCAGCAGCTGGGACAGGGGGCGCATTGGGGAGACCCAGTACTTC; CDR3: CASSWDRGRIGETQYF
V: TRBV7-2; J: TRBJ2-3; size: NA; D: TRBD2; DNA: TGTGCCAGCAGCTTGGACCTAGCGGCCCTTGGTACGCAGTATTTT; CDR3: CASSLDLAALGTQYF
V: TRBV20-1; J: TRBJ1-5; size: NA; D: NA; DNA: TGCAGTGCCGCCCCCCTCCGAGGCGAACAGCCCCAGCATTTT; CDR3: CSAAPLRGEQPQHF
V: TRBV7-3; J: TRBJ1-1; size: NA; D: TRBD1; DNA: TGTGCCAGCAGCCCCTCGGGGGACAGGACTGAAGCTTTCTTT; CDR3: CASSPSGDRTEAFF
V: TRBV3-1; J: TRBJ2-3; size: few; D: NA; DNA: TGTGCCAGCAGCCAAGATGAGGGGGGACTCACAGATACGCAGTATTTT; CDR3: CASSQDEGGLTDTQYF
V: TRBV12-3/TRBV12-4; J: TRBJ2-1; size: few; D: TRBD1; DNA: TGTGCCAGCAGGGGGACAGGGTCCTACAATGAGCAGTTCTTC; CDR3: CASRGTGSYNEQFF
V: TRBV2; J: TRBJ1-1; size: NA; D: NA; DNA: TGTGCCAGCAGGAGGTGGCCAGTTGGTACTGAAGCTTTCTTT; CDR3: CASRRWPVGTEAFF
V: TRBV29-1; J: TRBJ2-2; size: NA; D: NA; DNA: TGCAGCGGCTCCCGGGACGGTTCCACCGGGGAGCTGTTTTTT; CDR3: CSGSRDGSTGELFF
V: TRBV21-1; J: TRBJ1-5; size: NA; D: NA; DNA: TGTGCCGGACGGCAGGGGAGGATTGATCAGCCCCAGCATTTT; CDR3: CAGRQGRIDQPQHF
V: TRBV4-3; J: TRBJ2-3; size: few; D: NA; DNA: TGCGCCAGCAGCCAAGCGGGTCCAGATACGCAGTATTTT; CDR3: CASSQAGPDTQYF
V: TRBV29-1; J: TRBJ2-2; size: few; D: NA; DNA: TGCAGCGTCGCCCTAGTTTGGGGGTTGAACACCGGGGAGCTGTTTTTT; CDR3: CSVALVWGLNTGELFF
V: TRBV7-6; J: TRBJ1-1; size: NA; D: NA; DNA: TGTGCCAGCAGCACTACAGGGTGGGCCACTGAAGCCTTCTTT; CDR3: CASSTTGWATEAFF
V: TRBV19; J: TRBJ2-5; size: few; D: NA; DNA: TGTGCCAGTAAGGTGGGGGGACGGGGACTTCAGTACTTC; CDR3: CASKVGGRGLQYF
V: TRBV25-1; J: TRBJ2-3; size: many; D: NA; DNA: TGTGCCAGCAGTGAATTTGGCGTGACAGATACGCAGTATTTT; CDR3: CASSEFGVTDTQYF
V: TRBV7-9; J: TRBJ2-7; size: few; D: TRBD1; DNA: TGTGCCAGCAGCTTACCCGGGACAGGGTCTAATGGCGAGCAGTACTTC; CDR3: CASSLPGTGSNGEQYF
V: TRBV24-1; J: TRBJ2-2; size: NA; D: NA; DNA: TGTGCCACCAGTGCGTCCAGGGGCCTTACCGGGGAGCTGTTTTTT; CDR3: CATSASRGLTGELFF
V: TRBV20-1; J: TRBJ1-3; size: few; D: TRBD1; DNA: TGCAGTGCCCGGGACAGGGCCTCTGGAAACACCATATATTTT; CDR3: CSARDRASGNTIYF
V: TRBV6-6; J: TRBJ1-3; size: NA; D: NA; DNA: TGTGCCAGCAGTGGAAGAAACACCATATATTTT; CDR3: CASSGRNTIYF
V: TRBV7-2; J: TRBJ2-3; size: few; D: NA; DNA: TGTGCCAGCAGCCATGAAGAGAATACGCAGTATTTT; CDR3: CASSHEENTQYF
V: TRBV12-3/TRBV12-4; J: TRBJ2-1; size: many; D: NA; DNA: TGTGCCAGCACCTTCCTTTGGGATGAGCAGTTCTTC; CDR3: CASTFLWDEQFF
V: TRBV2; J: TRBJ1-2; size: NA; D: TRBD1; DNA: TGTGCCAGCAGGGTCGGACAGGGTGGCTATGGCTACACCTTC; CDR3: CASRVGQGGYGYTF
V: TRBV27; J: TRBJ2-1; size: NA; D: TRBD1; DNA: TGTGCCAGCAGAGCCGGGACAGGGAAAAGGTACAATGAGCAGTTCTTC; CDR3: CASRAGTGKRYNEQFF
V: TRBV27; J: TRBJ2-2; size: NA; D: NA; DNA: TGTGCCAGCAGTTGGCAGGGGAACACCGGGGAGCTGTTTTTT; CDR3: CASSWQGNTGELFF
V: TRBV12-3/TRBV12-4; J: TRBJ2-7; size: few; D: NA; DNA: TGTGCCAGCAGTTTAAGTGGGTTACTTAGCTACGAGCAGTACTTC; CDR3: CASSLSGLLSYEQYF
V: TRBV24-1; J: TRBJ2-3; size: few; D: NA; DNA: TGTGCCACCAGTGTCACCCGGGACTCGAGCACAGATACGCAGTATTTT; CDR3: CATSVTRDSSTDTQYF
V: TRBV6-1; J: TRBJ1-2; size: NA; D: NA; DNA: TGTGCCAGCAGAATGGTCTGGGTGGGTGGCTACACCTTC; CDR3: CASRMVWVGGYTF
V: TRBV6-2/TRBV6-3; J: TRBJ2-4; size: NA; D: TRBD1; DNA: TGTGCCAGCATCTCCGGACAGGGAGGAGCCAAAAACATTCAGTACTTC; CDR3: CASISGQGGAKNIQYF
V: TRBV7-2; J: TRBJ2-7; size: NA; D: TRBD1; DNA: TGTGCCAGCAGCGCCTTCGGACAGGGCTCCTACGAGCAGTACTTC; CDR3: CASSAFGQGSYEQYF
V: TRBV3-1; J: TRBJ2-1; size: many; D: NA; DNA: TGTGCCAGCAGCCAAGTCGAGGGCAGGACAACTTACAATGAGCAGTTCTTC; CDR3: CASSQVEGRTTYNEQFF
V: TRBV14; J: TRBJ2-7; size: few; D: TRBD1; DNA: TGTGCCAGCAGCCAAGCTGGGACAGGGACCTACGAGCAGTACTTC; CDR3: CASSQAGTGTYEQYF
V: TRBV7-3; J: TRBJ2-2; size: few; D: NA; DNA: TGTGCCAGCAGCGAGGACAGCCCCACCGGGGAGCTGTTTTTT; CDR3: CASSEDSPTGELFF
V: TRBV5-4; J: TRBJ2-5; size: NA; D: NA; DNA: TGTGCCAGCAGCTTAACGTCGGAGACCCAGTACTTC; CDR3: CASSLTSETQYF
V: TRBV4-1; J: TRBJ2-2; size: few; D: TRBD2; DNA: TGCGCCAGCAGCCAAGAGTCTTCGACTAGCGGCTTGAACACCGGGGAGCTGTTTTTT; CDR3: CASSQESSTSGLNTGELFF
V: TRBV4-1; J: TRBJ2-1; size: NA; D: TRBD2; DNA: TGCGCCAGCAGCCACACGGGACTAGCGGGGAATGAGCAGTTCTTC; CDR3: CASSHTGLAGNEQFF
V: TRBV12-3/TRBV12-4; J: TRBJ1-2; size: many; D: NA; DNA: TGTGCCAGCAGTCTTCCAATCCCGGGGGGCGAGGCTGGCTACACCTTC; CDR3: CASSLPIPGGEAGYTF
V: TRBV20-1; J: TRBJ2-4; size: many; D: NA; DNA: TGCAGTGCTAGACAGGGGGCCAAAAACATTCAGTACTTC; CDR3: CSARQGAKNIQYF
V: TRBV12-3/TRBV12-4; J: TRBJ1-1; size: many; D: TRBD1; DNA: TGTGCCAGCAGCCATAGGACAGGGAGGTATGAGGCTTTCTTT; CDR3: CASSHRTGRYEAFF
V: TRBV12-3/TRBV12-4; J: TRBJ2-1; size: NA; D: NA; DNA: TGTGCCAACGGGTCTCCGGGTGAGCAGTTCTTC; CDR3: CANGSPGEQFF
V: TRBV7-9; J: TRBJ1-2; size: few; D: TRBD1; DNA: TGTGCCAGCAGCTTAGGACAGGGAGATGGCTATGGCTACACCTTC; CDR3: CASSLGQGDGYGYTF
V: TRBV4-1; J: TRBJ2-7; size: many; D: TRBD2; DNA: TGCGCCAGCAGCCAAGATCCAACTAGCGGACAATTAGACGAGCAGTACTTC; CDR3: CASSQDPTSGQLDEQYF
V: TRBV18; J: TRBJ2-1; size: many; D: NA; DNA: TGTGCCAGCTCACTGGGGACCCCGGGTGAGCAGTTCTTC; CDR3: CASSLGTPGEQFF
V: TRBV19; J: TRBJ1-2; size: NA; D: TRBD1; DNA: TGTGCCAGTAGCAGGGACAGCCCTAGCTACACCTTC; CDR3: CASSRDSPSYTF